This TCR beta chain was recovered during a study of CD8 T cells in Susac syndrome. Random hexamers were used to reverse transcribe an amount of about 0.45 to 1 ug RNA. A multiplex approach, immunoSEQ multiplex PCR, amplified TCR beta CDR3 across 54 Vbeta and 13 Jbeta. TCRdb re-called the immunoSEQ multiplex PCR reads with MiXCR, one entry per CDR3 protein. This table holds roughly 80,000 distinct CDR3 sequences, 85% to 95% found once. Sequencing of TCR beta drew on CD8+ and CD4+ T cells from blood. Negative isolation was applied to CD8+ and CD4+ T cells, and FACS enrichment was applied to TEMRA cells. The sample comprised CD8+ T cells from PBMCs. The TCR sequence derives from a human donor in good health.

In DNA, the CDR3 is TGTGCCACCAGTGTGCGTCCAGGAGAGCAGTTCTTC. Protein: CATSVRPGEQFF. This chain connects TRBV24-1 to TRBJ2-1; no clear D. CDR3 length: 12 amino acids. The germline gives CDR1 KGHDR, CDR2 SFDVKD. Trimming stripped 5 bases from V and 10 bases from J, with 11 bases between.